Described below is a single TCR beta chain sequence and its context. What antigen it recognizes has not been identified. No base qualities exist here, and no much larger clone lies one base off it. Peripheral blood CD8+ and CD4+ T cells from healthy donors, Susac syndrome patients and multiple sclerosis patients were profiled by high-throughput TCR beta sequencing. Treatment-naive patients with stable or active relapsing-remitting disease fulfilling revised McDonald criteria were used as multiple sclerosis controls. CD8+ TEMRA cells were enriched by FACS, while bulk CD8+ and CD4+ T cells were purified by magnetic negative isolation. Blood was drawn into EDTA tubes, processed within 24 hours, and PBMCs were isolated by density gradient centrifugation. PBMCs intended for TCR sequencing were cryopreserved in liquid nitrogen and thawed later in a water bath at 37 degrees C. The sorted or isolated CD4+, CD8+ and CD8+ TEMRA cells reached a purity of at least 90%.

This record belongs to a study of CD8 T cells in Susac syndrome (dated by TCRdb to the late 2010s). About the investigation overall: The study used repertoire sequencing to test whether antigen drove CD8+ T cell activation and differentiation in Susac syndrome.

Results the study describes overall, beyond this receptor: The number of individuals in the TCR sequencing and HLA analysis was acknowledged as relatively small.

RNA was extracted using the RNeasy kit, and roughly 0.5 to 1 microgram was reverse transcribed with random hexamers. TCR beta CDR3 regions were amplified with the immunoSEQ multiplex PCR assay covering 54 Vbeta and 13 Jbeta segments. Bias from PCR amplification was corrected by using a synthetic template baseline for primer optimization and for computational correction. As for how the authors treated the data: Reads were assigned to V, D and J genes according to IMGT and analyzed in immunoSEQ Analyzer, with only productive sequences retained. To calculate clonality, Shannon entropy was normalized by log2 of the number of productive unique sequences and then subtracted from one. For each patient and control, public and private clones were evaluated within the 100 most prevalent clones. Clones were defined as Susac-specific when absent from the healthy and MS cohorts, from roughly 1,000 published viral clones and from other ImmuneACCESS disease sequences. Using fastp trimming at Q25 and MiXCR clonotype assembly, TCRdb reanalyzed the public sequencing data and kept in-frame beta chains. Each record represents a unique CDR3 protein, reported with the most common genes and DNA among its rows. The V and J calls and clone size come from TCRdb's table, not from the authors' own analysis. The sample table holds approximately 180,000 distinct CDR3 sequences, of which approximately 95% were seen once. More than 0.09% of the sample is taken by the ten largest.

For CDR1 and CDR2, the germline V gene (reference sequence) lists LGHDT and YNNKEL. The CDR3 numbers 11 residues from cysteine through phenylalanine. Solely the CDR3 DNA is kept, with 33 bases framed from the first base. Trimming costs V 1 base and J 9 bases, and their ends lie 7 bases apart. The V gene is TRBV3-1 and the J gene is TRBJ2-7; the D gene identity is not certain. This TCR was recovered from a human donor with multiple sclerosis. The sequenced material came from CD4+ T cells from PBMCs. The DNA sequence is given as TGTGCCAGCAGCCAAGGGCAAGGGCAGTACTTC. It translates as CASSQGQGQYF.